The rows below give T cell receptor beta chains drawn from one sample of a study of CD8 T cells in ankylosing spondylitis. One entry per CDR3 protein, called by TCRdb with MiXCR from the 5' RACE reads. The sample gives some 200,000 distinct CDR3 sequences, about 6.7% of which show up once; 12% to 15% is in the top ten. The specimen sequenced was blood, either unsorted or a sorted T cell fraction (not recorded which). All receptors derive from a male donor with ankylosing spondylitis. Each CDR3 is given with its conserved first and last residue. Each record gives: J gene, clone size, V gene, D gene, CDR3 protein, CDR3 DNA. The D gene is left open where the match is weak. The listing skips clone size in some rows; elsewhere it reads once, few, many or a size class.

>TRBJ1-2|many|TRBV29-1|-
CSVDNYGYTF
TGCAGCGTAGATAACTATGGCTACACCTTC
>TRBJ2-1|many|TRBV15|-
CATSRDPRGVYNEQFF
TGTGCCACCAGCAGAGATCCAAGGGGAGTATACAATGAGCAGTTCTTC
>TRBJ2-3|-|TRBV2|-
CASLSFRQQSTDTQYF
TGTGCCAGCCTGAGCTTCCGACAGCAGAGCACAGATACGCAGTATTTT
>TRBJ1-2|few|TRBV24-1|-
CATSDSGGYTF
TGTGCCACCAGTGACTCAGGGGGCTACACCTTC
>TRBJ2-1|-|TRBV7-9|-
CASSLERGSEQFF
TGTGCCAGCAGCTTAGAAAGGGGCTCAGAGCAGTTCTTC
>TRBJ2-5|-|TRBV9|-
CASSVVAGQGETQYF
TGTGCCAGCAGCGTAGTGGCGGGGCAGGGGGAGACCCAGTACTTC
>TRBJ2-5|many|TRBV4-2|TRBD2
CASSQATASGLKGTQYF
TGTGCCAGCAGCCAAGCGACGGCTAGCGGATTAAAAGGGACCCAGTACTTC
>TRBJ2-1|few|TRBV27|-
CASSLWGVYNEQFF
TGTGCCAGCAGTTTATGGGGAGTCTACAATGAGCAGTTCTTC
>TRBJ2-7|many|TRBV14|-
CASSRGQPLFYEQYF
TGTGCCAGCAGCCGGGGACAACCCCTATTCTACGAGCAGTACTTC
>TRBJ1-5|many|TRBV12-3/TRBV12-4|TRBD1
CASKPGQGFIQPQHF
TGTGCCAGCAAACCGGGACAGGGCTTTATCCAGCCCCAGCATTTT
>TRBJ1-4|-|TRBV4-2|TRBD1
CASSQEQGGQGNEKLFF
TGTGCCAGCAGCCAAGAACAGGGGGGCCAGGGCAATGAAAAACTGTTTTTT
>TRBJ2-1|few|TRBV7-6|TRBD2
CASSPTSASYNEQFF
TGTGCCAGCAGCCCCACTAGCGCCTCCTACAATGAGCAGTTCTTC
>TRBJ1-5|-|TRBV6-5|-
CASSYSLGSREPQHF
TGTGCCAGCAGTTACTCATTGGGGTCCCGAGAGCCCCAGCATTTT
>TRBJ2-2|many|TRBV7-6|-
CASSSRFTGELFF
TGTGCCAGCAGCTCCAGATTTACCGGGGAGCTGTTTTTT
>TRBJ2-1|many|TRBV6-5|TRBD1
CASSYLTGVNNEQFF
TGTGCCAGCAGTTACCTGACAGGGGTTAACAATGAGCAGTTCTTC
>TRBJ1-3|many|TRBV4-3|-
CASSQGTGHSGNTIYF
TGCGCCAGCAGCCAAGGTACAGGCCACTCTGGAAACACCATATATTTT
>TRBJ2-7|few|TRBV5-1|-
CASSLRAAHEQYF
TGCGCCAGCAGCTTGCGGGCGGCCCACGAGCAGTACTTC
>TRBJ1-1|many|TRBV4-3|-
CASSQVAGEAFF
TGCGCCAGCAGCCAAGTCGCCGGTGAAGCTTTCTTT
>TRBJ1-5|few|TRBV4-2|-
CASSSNTGAGQPQHF
TGTGCCAGCAGCTCGAATACGGGGGCCGGTCAGCCCCAGCATTTT
>TRBJ2-2|-|TRBV5-6|-
CASSLAMDTGELFF
TGTGCCAGCAGCTTGGCCATGGACACCGGGGAGCTGTTTTTT
>TRBJ2-1|many|TRBV25-1|-
CASSEGGNDYGEQFF
TGTGCCAGCAGTGAAGGGGGGAATGATTACGGTGAGCAGTTCTTC
>TRBJ1-4|many|TRBV7-9|-
CASSMRGRQLFF
TGTGCCAGCAGCATGCGCGGGAGACAACTGTTTTTT
>TRBJ2-2|few|TRBV6-2/TRBV6-3|TRBD2
CASSLAGWTGELFF
TGTGCCAGCAGCCTAGCGGGGTGGACCGGGGAGCTGTTTTTT
>TRBJ1-5|-|TRBV30|-
CAWSWRGAQPQHF
TGTGCCTGGAGTTGGCGAGGAGCACAGCCCCAGCATTTT
>TRBJ2-7|-|TRBV4-1|TRBD1
CASSTRDRDYEQYF
TGCGCCAGCAGCACTCGGGACAGGGACTACGAGCAGTACTTC
>TRBJ2-4|many|TRBV20-1|-
CSASLAKNIQYF
TGCAGTGCGTCCCTAGCCAAAAACATTCAGTACTTC
>TRBJ2-2|few|TRBV19|-
CASSPGRTGELFF
TGTGCCAGTAGTCCCGGACGCACCGGGGAGCTGTTTTTT
>TRBJ1-1|many|TRBV4-2|TRBD1
CASSQGSTGRSEAFF
TGTGCCAGCAGCCAAGGGTCGACAGGGCGATCTGAAGCTTTCTTT
>TRBJ2-7|many|TRBV2|TRBD1
CASSMTGRGYEQYF
TGTGCCAGCAGCATGACAGGGAGAGGCTACGAGCAGTACTTC
>TRBJ2-1|-|TRBV4-2|-
CASSQEVYYNEQFF
TGTGCCAGCAGCCAAGAAGTCTACTACAATGAGCAGTTCTTC
>TRBJ2-7|many|TRBV25-1|TRBD1
CASSRDRGRRSYEQYF
TGTGCCAGCTCCCGGGACAGGGGGCGAAGGTCCTACGAGCAGTACTTC
>TRBJ2-2|many|TRBV25-1|TRBD1
CASSERQGKTGELFF
TGTGCCAGCAGTGAGAGACAGGGAAAAACCGGGGAGCTGTTTTTT
>TRBJ2-1|many|TRBV5-1|-
CASSGTGLLNEQFF
TGCGCCAGCAGCGGGACGGGACTCCTCAATGAGCAGTTCTTC
>TRBJ2-3|many|TRBV7-3|TRBD2
CASSRLPLAGGPDTQYF
TGTGCCAGCAGCCGTCTCCCTCTAGCGGGGGGGCCAGATACGCAGTATTTT
>TRBJ2-7|many|TRBV7-9|-
CASSLVYVDEQYF
TGTGCCAGCAGCTTAGTTTACGTGGACGAGCAGTACTTC
>TRBJ2-1|many|TRBV5-1|-
CASSRRGAVYNEQFF
TGCGCCAGCAGCCGAAGGGGCGCGGTCTACAATGAGCAGTTCTTC
>TRBJ2-7|few|TRBV20-1|TRBD1
CSARDRGTGYYEQYF
TGCAGTGCTAGAGATCGCGGGACAGGGTACTACGAGCAGTACTTC
>TRBJ1-2|many|TRBV9|-
CASSAHYGYTF
TGTGCCAGCAGCGCGCACTATGGCTACACCTTC
>TRBJ2-7|many|TRBV27|-
CASRGGAYEQYF
TGTGCCAGCAGGGGCGGGGCCTACGAGCAGTACTTC
>TRBJ1-4|many|TRBV20-1|TRBD1
CSARDDRGLGEKLFF
TGCAGTGCTAGAGATGACAGGGGGCTAGGGGAAAAACTGTTTTTT
>TRBJ1-2|many|TRBV6-1|-
CATSGGGYTF
TGTGCCACCAGCGGTGGGGGCTACACCTTC
>TRBJ2-7|many|TRBV27|-
CASRLLGSSYEQYF
TGTGCCAGCAGGCTCTTGGGGAGCTCCTACGAGCAGTACTTC
>TRBJ1-1|many|TRBV12-3/TRBV12-4|TRBD1
CASSLPQGAFSEAFF
TGTGCCAGCAGTTTGCCACAGGGGGCCTTTTCTGAAGCTTTCTTT
>TRBJ2-7|-|TRBV7-9|-
CASSVAGTNYEQYF
TGTGCCAGCAGCGTAGCCGGGACAAACTACGAGCAGTACTTC
>TRBJ2-5|many|TRBV3-1|TRBD2
CASSPTGTSGETQYF
TGTGCCAGCAGCCCCACCGGGACTAGTGGGGAGACCCAGTACTTC
>TRBJ2-3|many|TRBV7-6|TRBD2
CASSLLAGGITDTQYF
TGTGCCAGCAGCTTACTAGCGGGAGGAATTACAGATACGCAGTATTTT
>TRBJ1-2|many|TRBV29-1|-
CSVDLVRGRSYGYTF
TGCAGCGTTGATTTGGTCAGGGGAAGAAGCTATGGCTACACCTTC
>TRBJ2-1|many|TRBV3-1|TRBD2
CASSQEGTSGRRFF
TGTGCCAGCAGCCAAGAGGGGACTAGCGGGAGGCGTTTCTTC
>TRBJ1-6|many|TRBV27|-
CASSLTGIPYNSPLHF
TGTGCCAGCAGTTTAACAGGGATCCCCTATAATTCACCCCTCCACTTT